The 4 T cell receptor beta chains below were found in one sample sequenced in a study of intratumoral heterogeneity in liver cancer. Generated by immunoSEQ multiplex PCR, the TCRdb table keeps only in-frame clones and is missing some. The sample has 21,000 or so clones, 73% seen once; the top ten hold roughly a sixth. Here the sequenced sample was tumor-adjacent normal tissue, taken before any cancer treatment. Receptors were obtained from a woman aged 70-85 years with hepatocellular carcinoma.

The chain has TRBV7-2 and TRBJ2-1; 10 bases match TRBD1. The germline V gene has CDR1 SGHTA and CDR2 FQGNSA. Losses at the gene ends were 5 bases for V and 9 bases for J; bases not matched to a gene: 7. The CDR3 has 14 residues. The CDR3 loop reads CASSPGTGVFEQFF. The CDR3 bases are TGTGCCAGCAGCCCTGGGACAGGGGTTTTTGAGCAGTTCTTC.

The gene calls are TRBV24-1 and TRBJ2-3, with D hard to call. Trimming left V 2 bases short and J 0 bases short, with 8 bases between. The CDR3 consists of 15 residues. Germline V gene data show CDR1 as KGHDR and CDR2 as SFDVKD. Here the CDR3 DNA reads TGTGCCACCAGTGATTATCGAGAGAGCACAGATACGCAGTATTTT. The encoded protein is CATSDYRESTDTQYF.

The table lists this clone with a few counts. This chain links TRBV4-1 with TRBJ1-4; D is possibly TRBD1 (6 bases). Germline-derived CDR1 and CDR2 are MGHRA and YSYEKL. There are 17 residues in the CDR3. Trimming removed 2 bases at V and 2 bases at J, with 15 bases between. The CDR3 DNA sequence: TGCGCCAGCAGCCAAAGTCGGGGGGGCAGGACTAATGAAAAACTGTTTTTT. It translates to CASSQSRGGRTNEKLFF.

This clone has more than one count but fewer than ten. The chain couples TRBV7-2 to TRBJ2-3; D gene unclear. Germline assignment: CDR1 SGHTA and CDR2 FQGNSA. V was trimmed by 1 base and J by 1 base, leaving 3 bases between them. The CDR3 is 13 residues long. In nucleotides, the CDR3 is TGTGCCAGCAGCTTAGATCGCACAGATACGCAGTATTTT. It is translated as CASSLDRTDTQYF.